The 29 T cell receptor beta chains in this list originate from one sample, sequenced in a study of cytomegalovirus exposure and HLA in healthy donors. A multiplex PCR was run with 60 Vbeta primers and 13 Jbeta primers. The method was immunoSEQ multiplex PCR; TCRdb's version includes in-frame clones alone and lacks a portion of them. This sample has approximately 140,000 clones, with around 79% found just once. Sequenced material: PBMCs. These receptors all come from a male donor in good health and CMV-seronegative.

The CDR3 sequence: CSVPQTGRSEQYF. CDR3 coding DNA: TGCAGCGTTCCGCAGACAGGGCGGAGCGAGCAGTACTTC. The chain combines TRBV29-1 with TRBJ2-7; 7 bases are a match to TRBD1. There are 13 residues in the CDR3. Germline CDR1 SQVTM, CDR2 ANQGSEA. V lost 5 bases and J lost 6; bases outside the gene matches: 10.

The rearrangement links TRBV7-6 to TRBJ2-7; TRBD1 matches at 7 bases. Losses at the gene ends were 5 bases for V and 3 bases for J; bases not matched to a gene: 7. Germline V gene data show CDR1 as SGHVS and CDR2 as FNYEAQ. CDR3 length: 14 residues. The CDR3 DNA is TGTGCCAGCAGCCCGAGGGACAGTAACTACGAGCAGTACTTC. This encodes CASSPRDSNYEQYF.

As regards this clone: The germline gene is not matched at one end of the junction; a read error may be the cause. This rearrangement joins TRBV7-7 to TRBJ1-5; 12 positions match TRBD1. The CDR3 is 19 amino acids. Per germline, CDR1 SSHAT and CDR2 FNYEAQ (reference sequence). In DNA form, the CDR3 reads TGTGCTAGCACCTCTTATCCGGGACAGGGGGCTCATAGCAATCAGCCCCAGCATTTT. This encodes CASTSYPGQGAHSNQPQHF.

The chain couples TRBV28 to TRBJ2-6; 7 positions match TRBD1. CDR3 length: 17 residues. CDR1 and CDR2 from the germline V gene are MDHEN and SYDVKM. Unmatched junction bases numbered 10, after V lost 8 bases and J lost 0 bases. This chain's CDR3 is CASGIGQASSGANVLTF. In DNA form, the CDR3 reads TGTGCCAGCGGGATAGGACAGGCAAGCTCTGGGGCCAACGTCCTGACTTTC.

CDR3 protein: CASSSVWTGGNTEAFF. CDR3 sequence (DNA): TGTGCCAGCAGCTCTGTCTGGACAGGGGGAAACACTGAAGCTTTCTTT. This sequence joins TRBV7-2 and TRBJ1-1; 10 bases are a match to TRBD1. CDR1 is SGHTA and CDR2 is FQGNSA in the germline V gene. Trimming removed 4 bases from V and 2 bases from J; junction bases left unmatched: 7. The CDR3 has 16 residues. The entire variable domain, with the rest obtained from reference TRBV7-2 and TRBJ1-1, is as follows: GAGVSQSPSNKVTEKGKDVELRCDPISGHTALYWYRQSLGQGLEFLIYFQGNSAPDKSGLPSDRFSAERTGGSVSTLTIQRTQQEDSAVYLCASSSVWTGGNTEAFFGQGTRLTVV.

The table lists this clone with a few counts. CDR3 sequence: CAISESDGGYGYTF. CDR3 nucleotides: TGTGCCATCAGTGAGTCAGACGGAGGCTATGGCTACACCTTC. V gene TRBV10-3 combines with J gene TRBJ1-2; D gene uncertain. This CDR3 comprises 14 residues. V lost 0 bases and J 4 bases, leaving 9 bases between the germline ends. Germline V CDR1 and CDR2: ENHRY, SYGVKD.

This clone was detected only a few times. The chain employs TRBV30 and TRBJ1-6, with a tentative D call TRBD1 (5 bases). This CDR3 is 14 amino acids long. The ends were cut back, 3 bases at V and 7 bases at J, with 13 bases in the middle. Germline V lookup: CDR1 GTSNPN, CDR2 SVGIG (reference sequence). The CDR3 nucleotides are TGTGCCTGGAGCCAAGACAGTGGAAATTCACCCCTCCACTTT. Protein: CAWSQDSGNSPLHF.

The chain links TRBV29-1 to TRBJ1-3, with 9 bases lining up with TRBD1. Germline V gives CDR1 SQVTM, CDR2 ANQGSEA. This CDR3 has 15 residues. Trimming took 4 bases from V and 4 from J; bases not matched to a gene: 8. For the CDR3, the DNA is TGCAGCGTTGGAGGGGGACAGGGTTACGGAAACACCATATATTTT. Its translation is CSVGGGQGYGNTIYF. Complete variable domain (other parts from reference TRBV29-1 and TRBJ1-3): SAVISQKPSRDICQRGTSLTIQCQVDSQVTMMFWYRQQPGQSLTLIATANQGSEATYESGFVIDKFPISRPNLTFSTLTVSNMSPEDSSIYLCSVGGGQGYGNTIYFGEGSWLTVV.

This clone was seen a single time. The V gene is TRBV19, the J gene TRBJ2-7, with D hard to call. Germline assignment: CDR1 LNHDA and CDR2 SQIVND (reference sequence). The CDR3 consists of 13 residues. The V and J ends lost 3 bases and 3 bases respectively, with 9 bases between them. CDR3 bases: TGTGCCAGTAGTATCTCTCCCCTCTACGAGCAGTACTTC. Translated, it gives CASSISPLYEQYF.

J is TRBJ1-2 and V is TRBV9, with D possibly TRBD1 on 6 matching bases. V was cut by 3 bases and J by 0 bases, with 12 bases left in between. This CDR3 region has 15 residues. Germline V gene sequence: CDR1 SGDLS, CDR2 YYNGEE. The CDR3 is CASSEDSDTNYGYTF. DNA of the CDR3: TGTGCCAGCAGCGAGGACAGCGATACTAACTATGGCTACACCTTC. Looking up the rest from reference TRBV9 and TRBJ1-2 gives the full variable domain: DSGVTQTPKHLITATGQRVTLRCSPRSGDLSVYWYQQSLDQGLQFLIQYYNGEERAKGNILERFSAQQFPDLHSELNLSSLELGDSALYFCASSEDSDTNYGYTFGSGTRLTVV.

The gene calls are TRBV5-1 and TRBJ1-1; tentative D call: TRBD1 (5 bases). Germline CDR1 and CDR2: SGHRS and YFSETQ. V gave up 0 bases and J gave up 2 bases, with 11 bases separating them. The CDR3 sequence is 15 residues long. For the CDR3, the DNA is TGCGCCAGCAGCTTGGACGCAGGGTACAACACTGAAGCTTTCTTT. Translation gives CASSLDAGYNTEAFF.

V is TRBV6-1 and J is TRBJ1-6; the match to TRBD1 covers 7 bases. Trimming removed 3 bases from V and 8 bases from J; junction bases left unmatched: 4. The CDR3 totals 14 residues. The germline gives CDR1 MNHNS, CDR2 SASEGT. CDR3 region: CASSEGQPYSPLHF. The CDR3 nucleotides read TGTGCCAGCAGTGAGGGACAGCCTTATTCACCCCTCCACTTT.

This sequence joins TRBV2 and TRBJ1-2; D is perhaps TRBD1 (5 bases). There are 14 residues in the CDR3. Germline CDR1 SNHLY, CDR2 FYNNEI. V was pared by 4 bases and J by 5 bases, with 14 bases between. The CDR3 sequence: CASSGQRDLYGYTF. CDR3 nucleotides: TGTGCCAGCAGTGGCCAGAGGGACTTATATGGCTACACCTTC.

This sequence joins TRBV4-3 and TRBJ1-1; D call uncertain. The CDR3 covers 15 residues. Per germline, CDR1 LGHNA and CDR2 YSLEER. Deletions cut 1 base from V and 0 bases from J, with 9 bases between. CDR3 DNA: TGCGCCAGCAGCCAAGTGAGGCAGATGAACACTGAAGCTTTCTTT. It translates to CASSQVRQMNTEAFF.

This sequence joins TRBV27 and TRBJ1-1; D not resolved. V lost 3 bases and J 1 base, leaving 9 bases between the germline ends. The germline CDR1 and CDR2 sequences are MNHEY and SMNVEV (reference sequence). The CDR3 is 14 amino acids. CDR3 DNA sequence: TGTGCCAGCAGTTTTCGACCGGGGAACACTGAAGCTTTCTTT. It codes for CASSFRPGNTEAFF.

J is TRBJ2-1 and V is TRBV18; 10 bases are a match to TRBD2. J gave up 9 bases and V 4 bases, and 3 bases lay outside the gene matches. The V gene's germline CDR1 is KGHSH and CDR2 LQKENI. The CDR3 is 13 residues long. The CDR3 coding sequence is TGTGCCAGCTCACAGGCTAGCGGGGGTGAGCAGTTCTTC. It specifies CASSQASGGEQFF.

A few counts support this clone. The chain employs TRBV6-1 and TRBJ2-5, with 10 bases fitting TRBD1. Gene TRBJ2-7 matches the end of the DNA better, so the J call may be wrong. The CDR3 runs to 14 residues. Germline CDR1 reads MNHNS; CDR2 reads SASEGT. The CDR3 DNA reads TGTGCCAGCAGGGGGACAGGGGAGGCCTACGAGCAGTACTTC. Encoded protein: CASRGTGEAYEQYF.

The chain couples TRBV5-1 to TRBJ2-1; a weak D match, TRBD1 (5 bases). V lost 5 bases to trimming and J lost 0 bases, with 12 bases between them. The CDR3 runs to 15 residues. Looked up from germline, CDR1 is SGHRS and CDR2 is YFSETQ. Written as DNA, the CDR3 is TGCGCCAGCAGACTCTCCACAGGCTCCTACAATGAGCAGTTCTTC. Translating gives CASRLSTGSYNEQFF.

V gene TRBV5-1 combines with J gene TRBJ1-2; 11 bases are a match to TRBD1. Germline CDR1 reads SGHRS; CDR2 reads YFSETQ. V was pared by 4 bases and J by 8 bases, with 16 bases of the junction left unmatched. The CDR3 contains 17 residues. CDR3 coding DNA: TGCGCCAGCAGCCCCGGAGGGACAGGGGGGGACATGGGCGGCTACACCTTC. Amino acid sequence: CASSPGGTGGDMGGYTF.

The chain links TRBV7-3 to TRBJ2-7; TRBD2 matches 10 bases. The CDR3 spans 17 residues. V gave up 5 bases and J gave up 2 bases; unmatched junction bases: 12. CDR1 and CDR2 from the germline V gene are SGHTA and FQGTGA. The DNA of the CDR3 is TGTGCCAGCAGCCCCGACGGGACTAGCGAGATCCCCTACGAGCAGTACTTC. It yields the protein CASSPDGTSEIPYEQYF.

J is TRBJ1-2 and V is TRBV6-1; D not certain. Germline V gene sequence: CDR1 MNHNS, CDR2 SASEGT. V was shortened by 2 bases and J by 2 bases, with 12 bases between the two germline ends. This CDR3 is built from 15 residues. The CDR3 region is CASSERGLGNYGYTF. CDR3 in DNA: TGTGCCAGCAGTGAACGGGGTTTGGGGAACTATGGCTACACCTTC.

There are a few counts of this clone. V gene TRBV5-1 combines with J gene TRBJ2-1, with TRBD1 identical over 9 bases. The germline CDR1 and CDR2 sequences are SGHRS and YFSETQ. The CDR3 has 16 amino acids. After removal of 4 bases from V and 4 bases from J, the junction contained 9 bases not matched to a gene. CDR3 DNA sequence: TGCGCCAGCAGCCTCAGGCCGGGACAGGGTTACAATGAGCAGTTCTTC. Translating it yields CASSLRPGQGYNEQFF.

The V call is TRBV6-5, the J call TRBJ1-1; unclear D gene. CDR1 MNHEY and CDR2 SVGAGI come from the germline V gene. Trimming pared 0 bases from V and 11 bases from J, leaving 13 bases between. The CDR3 sequence is 13 residues long. DNA of the CDR3: TGTGCCAGCAGTTACTCGCCACCCCCGCGGGCTTTCTTT. This encodes CASSYSPPPRAFF.

V and J are TRBV6-1 and TRBJ1-1; D remains unclear. Deletions cut 4 bases from V and 9 bases from J, with 6 bases between. This CDR3 is 10 amino acids long. Germline lookup yields CDR1 MNHNS and CDR2 SASEGT. The CDR3 region has the DNA TGTGCCAGCAGTGGGGCTCAAGCTTTCTTT. Translating it yields CASSGAQAFF.

The chain has TRBV14 and TRBJ2-1, with D possibly TRBD2 on 7 matching bases. The germline V gene encodes CDR1 SGHDN and CDR2 FVKESK. The length of the CDR3 is 17 residues. V lost 1 base and J 5 bases, leaving 18 bases between the germline ends. This CDR3 is CASSQVRWGGANNEQFF. The CDR3 coding sequence is TGTGCCAGCAGCCAAGTCCGTTGGGGGGGCGCAAACAATGAGCAGTTCTTC.

The chain combines TRBV11-3 with TRBJ2-1; 11 bases are a match to TRBD2. CDR1 and CDR2 from the germline V gene are SGHNT and YENEEA. V lost 1 base to trimming and J lost 7 bases; unmatched junction nucleotides: 9. This CDR3 has 17 residues. CDR3 nucleotide sequence: TGTGCCAGCAGCTTAGGGGGGACTAGCGGAGCACTTAATGAGCAGTTCTTC. Its translation is CASSLGGTSGALNEQFF.

This clone was seen a handful of times. V usage is TRBV6-5 and J usage is TRBJ1-2; D may be TRBD1 (6 bases). Germline V gene lookup returns CDR1 MNHEY and CDR2 SVGAGI. CDR3 size: 13 residues. Trimming pared 5 bases from V and 5 bases from J, leaving 12 bases between. CDR3 sequence reads: CASSPGGAYGYTF. For the CDR3, the DNA is TGTGCCAGCAGTCCGGGGGGGGCGTATGGCTACACCTTC.

The chain joins TRBV4-1 to TRBJ2-7; 8 bases fit TRBD2. The CDR3 totals 14 residues. V lost 2 bases to trimming and J lost 3 bases; unmatched junction nucleotides: 3. Looked up from germline, CDR1 is MGHRA and CDR2 is YSYEKL. The DNA for the CDR3 is TGCGCCAGCAGCCAACGTCGGGAGGGCTACGAGCAGTACTTC. Encoded protein: CASSQRREGYEQYF.

This rearrangement joins TRBV6-5 to TRBJ2-3; D is undetermined. This CDR3 has 14 amino acids. Germline CDR1 MNHEY, CDR2 SVGAGI. Trimming took off 0 bases at V and 0 bases at J, with 4 bases between the two ends. CDR3 sequence reads: CASSYSPSTDTQYF. CDR3 nucleotide sequence: TGTGCCAGCAGTTACTCCCCTAGCACAGATACGCAGTATTTT.